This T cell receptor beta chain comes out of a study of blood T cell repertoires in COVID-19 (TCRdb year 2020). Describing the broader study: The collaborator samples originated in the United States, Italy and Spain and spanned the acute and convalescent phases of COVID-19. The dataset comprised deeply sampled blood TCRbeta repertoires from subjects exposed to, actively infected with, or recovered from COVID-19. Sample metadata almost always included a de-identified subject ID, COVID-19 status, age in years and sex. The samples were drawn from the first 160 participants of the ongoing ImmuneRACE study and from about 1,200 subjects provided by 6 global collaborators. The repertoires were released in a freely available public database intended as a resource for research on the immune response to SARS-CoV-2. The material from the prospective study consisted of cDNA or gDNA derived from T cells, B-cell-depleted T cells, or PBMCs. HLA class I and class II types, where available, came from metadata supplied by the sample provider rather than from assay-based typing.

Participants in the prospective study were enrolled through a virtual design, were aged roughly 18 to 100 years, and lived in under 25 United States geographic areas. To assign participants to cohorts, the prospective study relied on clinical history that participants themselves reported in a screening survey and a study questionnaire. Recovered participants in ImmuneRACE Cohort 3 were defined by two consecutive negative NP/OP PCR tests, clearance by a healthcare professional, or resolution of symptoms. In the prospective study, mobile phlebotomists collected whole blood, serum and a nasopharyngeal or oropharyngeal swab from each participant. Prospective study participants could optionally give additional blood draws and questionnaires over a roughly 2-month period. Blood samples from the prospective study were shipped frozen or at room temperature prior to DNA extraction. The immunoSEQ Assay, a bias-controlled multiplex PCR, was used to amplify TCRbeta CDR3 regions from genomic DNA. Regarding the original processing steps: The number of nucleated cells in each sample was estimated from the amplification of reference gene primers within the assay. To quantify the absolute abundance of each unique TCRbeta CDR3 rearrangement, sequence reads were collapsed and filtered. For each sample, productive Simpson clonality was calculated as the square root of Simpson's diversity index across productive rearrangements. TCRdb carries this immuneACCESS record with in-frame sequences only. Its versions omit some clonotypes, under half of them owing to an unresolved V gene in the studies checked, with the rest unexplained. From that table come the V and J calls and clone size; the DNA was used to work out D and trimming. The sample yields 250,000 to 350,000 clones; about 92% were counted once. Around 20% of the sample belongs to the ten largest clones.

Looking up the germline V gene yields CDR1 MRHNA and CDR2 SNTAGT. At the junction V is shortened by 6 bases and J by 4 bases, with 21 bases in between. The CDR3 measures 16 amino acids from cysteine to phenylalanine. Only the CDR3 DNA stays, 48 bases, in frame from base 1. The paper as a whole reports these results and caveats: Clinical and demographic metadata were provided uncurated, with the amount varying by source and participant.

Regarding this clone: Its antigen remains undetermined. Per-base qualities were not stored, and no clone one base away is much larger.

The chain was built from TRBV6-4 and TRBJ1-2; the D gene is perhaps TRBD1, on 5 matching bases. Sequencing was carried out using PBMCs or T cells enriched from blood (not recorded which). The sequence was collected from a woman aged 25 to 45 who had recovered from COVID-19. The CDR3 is CASSDGGGTVSYGYTF. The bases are TGTGCCAGCAGCGACGGTGGGGGGACGGTCAGCTATGGCTACACCTTC.